This entry describes one T cell receptor (beta chain). Its antigen is undetermined. The time point is: pretreatment peripheral blood. The patients had locally advanced or metastatic urothelial carcinoma. This entry is derived from a study of PD-L1 blockade in urothelial cancer. Study as a whole: Dosed intravenously at 1,200 mg every 3 weeks, atezolizumab was initiated by patients around 2014. Patients had been given 0 to 3 earlier chemotherapy regimens. Broader study findings: Patients with below-median pretreatment blood clonality survived longer.

Here immunoSEQ multiplex PCR was the method, and the copy in TCRdb shows in-frame clones only, minus some. The sample holds some 71,000 clones, approximately 80% seen once. CDR1 and CDR2 from the germline V gene are MDHEN and SYDVKM. The CDR3 contains 14 residues. Trimming cost V 5 bases and J 1 base; bases outside gene matches: 5. Sequenced here: PBMCs, sampled around atezolizumab (anti-PD-L1) treatment. This TCR derives from a man aged 35 to 55 with urothelial cancer. The chain links TRBV28 to TRBJ2-7; 7 bases fit TRBD2. This CDR3 reads CASSLAGESYEQYF. In nucleotides, the CDR3 is TGTGCCAGCAGTCTCGCGGGAGAATCCTACGAGCAGTACTTC.